The clone carrying this T cell receptor beta chain was counted only a few times. Its antigen is still unknown. V lost 5 bases and J 4 bases, leaving 11 bases between the germline ends. The CDR3 length is 13 residues. The germline CDR1 and CDR2 sequences are SGHTA and FQGNSA. Produced via immunoSEQ multiplex PCR; TCRdb's table is partial and in-frame only. The profile shows more than 2,000 clones, approximately 65% of them singletons. These data come from a study of coeliac disease. Sequencing used one aliquot of a few hundred thousand cells per fraction. Overall study findings and caveats: The authors considered this approach unsuitable for unbiased detection of gliadin-specific T cells.

The receptor was derived from a woman aged 70 to 79 with celiac disease on a gluten-free diet. Source material: lamina propria lymphocytes from the gut. The rearrangement uses TRBV7-2 and TRBJ1-1; no clear D. The CDR3 DNA sequence: TGTGCCAGCAGCCGTCGGGGTGGCACTGAAGCTTTCTTT. Translation gives CASSRRGGTEAFF.